These 7 T cell receptor beta chains were all obtained from the same sample, sequenced in a study of T cell responses to AZD1222 COVID-19 vaccine. The repertoire was sequenced with immunoSEQ multiplex PCR; TCRdb's copy has only in-frame clones and lacks some. The sample holds approximately 100,000 clones; about 89% are singletons and the top ten take 5%. Source: peripheral blood, taken 28 days after the second AZD1222 dose. All receptors derive from an adult who received the AZD1222 COVID-19 vaccine.

The rearrangement uses TRBV25-1 and TRBJ2-2; 8 bases map to TRBD1. The J segment lost 5 bases and the V segment lost 2 bases, leaving 4 bases of the junction unmatched. The germline V gene encodes CDR1 MGHDK and CDR2 SYGVNS. The CDR3 length is 15 residues. CDR3 sequence (DNA): TGTGCCAGCAGTGAACAGGGGGCGTCTACCGGGGAGCTGTTTTTT. The encoded protein is CASSEQGASTGELFF.

The V call is TRBV6-5, the J call TRBJ1-2, with 7 bases aligning to TRBD1. Looked up from germline, CDR1 is MNHEY and CDR2 is SVGAGI. The CDR3 has 15 amino acids. V shed 6 bases, J shed 3 bases, and the junction held 10 bases outside the gene matches. CDR3 protein: CASRPGKGADYGYTF. The CDR3 DNA sequence: TGTGCCAGCAGGCCAGGGAAGGGGGCGGACTATGGCTACACCTTC.

The rearrangement joins TRBV27 to TRBJ2-3; 7 bases fit TRBD2. The CDR3 loop spans 13 amino acids. Per germline, CDR1 MNHEY and CDR2 SMNVEV (reference sequence). Losses at the gene ends were 2 bases for V and 6 bases for J; bases not matched to a gene: 2. This chain's CDR3 is CASSLREGDTQYF. Here the CDR3 DNA reads TGTGCCAGCAGTTTAAGGGAGGGGGATACGCAGTATTTT.

The rearrangement uses TRBV6-5 and TRBJ2-5, with D possibly TRBD2 on 5 matching bases. V gave up 6 bases and J gave up 5 bases, with 16 bases separating them. CDR1 and CDR2 from the germline V gene are MNHEY and SVGAGI. The CDR3 runs to 14 residues. CDR3 coding DNA: TGTGCCAGCAGCCCCCGTGGGTTAGCGGAGACCCAGTACTTC. Residues: CASSPRGLAETQYF.

The CDR3 DNA is TGTGCCGTACAGGGTTCGGTTGGGAACACTGAAGCTTTCTTT. It is translated as CAVQGSVGNTEAFF. The V gene is TRBV6-5, the J gene TRBJ1-1; D might be TRBD1 (6 bases). The CDR3 has 14 amino acids. The germline CDR1 and CDR2 sequences are MNHEY and SVGAGI. The V end was cut by 11 bases, the J end by 1 base, with 17 bases between.

This chain uses TRBV2 with TRBJ1-4; 7 bases line up with TRBD1. This CDR3 contains 14 residues. The V gene end was trimmed by 6 bases and the J gene end by 8 bases; junction bases not matched to a gene: 9. Per germline, CDR1 SNHLY and CDR2 FYNNEI. The CDR3 here is CASSWDSPSEKLFF. For the CDR3, the DNA is TGTGCCAGCAGCTGGGACAGTCCGTCGGAAAAACTGTTTTTT.

This clone was detected a few times. V gene TRBV5-1 combines with J gene TRBJ1-3; D call uncertain. CDR3 size: 14 residues. Germline V gene sequence: CDR1 SGHRS, CDR2 YFSETQ. Trimming pared 4 bases from V and 3 bases from J, leaving 11 bases between. This chain's CDR3 is CASSKTAGGNTIYF. The CDR3 coding sequence is TGCGCCAGCAGCAAAACCGCGGGTGGAAACACCATATATTTT. The entire variable domain, with the rest obtained from reference TRBV5-1 and TRBJ1-3, is as follows: KAGVTQTPRYLIKTRGQQVTLSCSPISGHRSVSWYQQTPGQGLQFLFEYFSETQRNKGNFPGRFSGRQFSNSRSEMNVSTLELGDSALYLCASSKTAGGNTIYFGEGSWLTVV.